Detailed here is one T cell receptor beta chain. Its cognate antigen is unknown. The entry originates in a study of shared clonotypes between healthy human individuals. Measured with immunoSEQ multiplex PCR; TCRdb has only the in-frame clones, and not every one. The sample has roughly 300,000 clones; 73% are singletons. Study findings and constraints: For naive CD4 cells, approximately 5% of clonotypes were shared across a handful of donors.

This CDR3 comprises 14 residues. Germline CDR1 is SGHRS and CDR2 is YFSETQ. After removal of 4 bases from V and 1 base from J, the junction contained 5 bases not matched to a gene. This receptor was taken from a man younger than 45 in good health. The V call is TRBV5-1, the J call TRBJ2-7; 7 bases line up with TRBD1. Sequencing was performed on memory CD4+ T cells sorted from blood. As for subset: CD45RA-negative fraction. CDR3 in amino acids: CASSRNRGSYEQYF. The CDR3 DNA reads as TGCGCCAGCAGCAGAAACAGGGGTTCCTACGAGCAGTACTTC.